This T cell receptor beta chain was sequenced during a study of blood T cells in healthy people across ages. Between the trimmed V and J ends, which lost 3 bases and 4 bases, there was a span of 9 bases. The CDR3 extends over 12 amino acids. CDR1 is DFQATT, CDR2 SNEGSKA, per germline (reference sequence). A second PCR of 7 to 11 cycles used a sample-barcoded 5' primer and a J-beta primer mix. TCRdb called the 5' RACE reads again in MiXCR, with one record for every CDR3 protein. The data hold approximately 1,700,000 distinct CDR3 sequences, with about two fifths observed a single time. The clonotype was recovered from a human donor in good health. This chain uses TRBV20-1 with TRBJ1-2, with no clear D. The sequencing input was blood. Here the CDR3 DNA reads TGCAGTGCTAGTCCCAAATTCTATGGCTACACCTTC. Protein: CSASPKFYGYTF.